This T cell receptor (beta chain) was profiled in a study of blood T cells in healthy people across ages. PCR was performed a second time for about 7 to 12 cycles using a sample-barcoded 5' primer and a J-beta primer mix. TCRdb used MiXCR to reprocess the 5' RACE reads, holding one entry per CDR3 protein. Altogether 800,000 to 1,000,000 distinct CDR3 sequences are present, roughly 43% being singletons, with the ten largest covering around an eighth. This clonotype was observed a handful of times. CDR1 and CDR2 (germline): SGHTA, FQGNSA. V shed 5 bases, J shed 1 base, and the junction held 10 bases outside the gene matches. This CDR3 region has 17 residues.

This sequence originates from a man aged 25-45 years in good health. This rearrangement joins TRBV7-2 to TRBJ2-1; TRBD2 matches 8 bases. Input material: blood. The CDR3 region is CASSPPEERGSYNEQFF. CDR3 DNA sequence: TGTGCCAGCAGCCCCCCCGAAGAGCGGGGGTCCTACAATGAGCAGTTCTTC.